A selection of T cell receptor beta chains follows, all from one sample in a study of beta chain features in type 1 diabetes. TCRdb keeps only in-frame clones here, not all; method: immunoSEQ multiplex PCR. Among 37,000 or so clones listed, approximately 49% were seen once. Input material: central memory CD4+ T cells from blood. All receptors come from a woman aged 18-29 years in good health. CDR3s include the opening cysteine and the closing phenylalanine or tryptophan. The D gene is left open where the match is weak. Size tells how often a clone was seen (once, few, many) or the class of an expanded clone, and some rows leave it out.

>TRBJ1-2|TRBD1|NA|TRBV2
TGTGCCAGCAGTGAGGAGGGGGCGCATAATGGCTACACCTTC
CASSEEGAHNGYTF
>TRBJ2-3|NA|NA|TRBV6-5
TGTGCCAGCAGTAAACCATCTTCGGGACTCCTTACGCAGTATTTT
CASSKPSSGLLTQYF
>TRBJ2-1|NA|NA|TRBV20-1
TGCAGTGCTTCTACCTACAATGAGCAGTTCTTC
CSASTYNEQFF
>TRBJ2-3|NA|few|TRBV11-1
TGTGCCAGCAGCTCGGGTGGGTCTTTCAGCACAGATACGCAGTATTTT
CASSSGGSFSTDTQYF
>TRBJ1-5|TRBD1|NA|TRBV7-8
TGTGCCAGCAGCCGGCAACGGACAGGGTCTCAGCCCCAGCATTTT
CASSRQRTGSQPQHF
>TRBJ2-1|NA|NA|TRBV13
TGTGCCAGCAGCTTAGGCTTGGGGCGGACAAATGAGCAGTTCTTC
CASSLGLGRTNEQFF
>TRBJ1-1|TRBD1|NA|TRBV6-5
TGTGCCAGCAGGGACAGGGCCGCCACTGAAGCTTTCTTT
CASRDRAATEAFF
>TRBJ1-3|TRBD1|few|TRBV5-1
TGCGCCAGCAGCCGGGGACAGCCGGCTGGAAACACCATATATTTT
CASSRGQPAGNTIYF
>TRBJ1-1|TRBD1|NA|TRBV5-6
TGTGCCAGCAGCTCAGGACAGGGGGCGTCTGTGTGGCCGAACACTGAAGCTTTCTTT
CASSSGQGASVWPNTEAFF
>TRBJ1-4|NA|NA|TRBV15
TGTGCCACCAGCAGAGCGGCCACGACTGGCGAAAAACTGTTTTTT
CATSRAATTGEKLFF
>TRBJ2-3|NA|NA|TRBV19
TGTGCCAGTAGATCAGCGGTAAGCACAGATACGCAGTATTTT
CASRSAVSTDTQYF
>TRBJ2-6|NA|few|TRBV6-1
TGTGCCAGCAGTGCAACAACTGGGGCCAACGTCCTGACTTTC
CASSATTGANVLTF
>TRBJ2-1|TRBD2|NA|TRBV7-8
TGTGCCAGCAGCTTTGGGAGCGGGGGGGCGATCCATGAGCAGTTCTTC
CASSFGSGGAIHEQFF
>TRBJ2-3|TRBD2|few|TRBV5-1
TGCGCCAGCAGCGAAAGCGGGAGGGCCGTAGATACGCAGTATTTT
CASSESGRAVDTQYF
>TRBJ2-7|TRBD2|few|TRBV7-9
TGTGCCAGCAGCCCTACCGGGGGAGGGTACGAGCAGTACTTC
CASSPTGGGYEQYF
>TRBJ1-2|TRBD1|NA|TRBV5-8
TGTGCCAGCAGACGGACAGGGGGCTTGCCGGGCTACACCTTC
CASRRTGGLPGYTF
>TRBJ2-2|TRBD2|NA|TRBV10-3
TGTGCCATCAGTGCTCGACTAGCGGGAGTTTCTGGGGAGCTGTTTTTT
CAISARLAGVSGELFF
>TRBJ1-1|TRBD1|few|TRBV29-1
TGCAGCGTTGAATGGGGGGACAGGGGGCAAACTGAAGCTTTCTTT
CSVEWGDRGQTEAFF
>TRBJ1-2|TRBD1|NA|TRBV30
TGTGCCTGGAGTGTACGGGGCAGGGGGTATGGCTACACCTTC
CAWSVRGRGYGYTF
>TRBJ1-2|TRBD1|NA|TRBV19
TGTGCCAGTAGTGCTTTGGACAGGGCCGATGGCTACACCTTC
CASSALDRADGYTF
>TRBJ2-2|TRBD2|few|TRBV2
TGTGCCAGCAGCCCTAGCGGGGTGGGGACCGGGGAGCTGTTTTTT
CASSPSGVGTGELFF
>TRBJ2-3|NA|NA|TRBV7-9
TGTGCCAGCAGCCCAAAAAACCCGGGGGGCCCTGGCACAGATACGCAGTATTTT
CASSPKNPGGPGTDTQYF
>TRBJ2-2|NA|NA|TRBV7-2
TGTGCCAGCAGCTTATACGGGATCGACACCGGGGAGCTGTTTTTT
CASSLYGIDTGELFF
>TRBJ2-1|NA|NA|TRBV27
TGTGCCAGCAGTGTCAAAGCGGTCCGCTCCTACAATGAGCAGTTCTTC
CASSVKAVRSYNEQFF
>TRBJ2-1|TRBD1|NA|TRBV11-2
TGTGCCAGCAGCTTTGGGACGGGGGGACAGGGCAATGAGCAGTTCTTC
CASSFGTGGQGNEQFF
>TRBJ1-2|TRBD1|NA|TRBV10-3
TGTGCCATCAGTGATTACACAGGGGGCGACTATGGCTACACCTTC
CAISDYTGGDYGYTF
>TRBJ1-1|NA|few|TRBV7-9
TGTGCCAGCAGCAAAGAGGTGTTATGGACTGAAGCTTTCTTT
CASSKEVLWTEAFF
>TRBJ1-1|TRBD1|NA|TRBV30
TGTGCCTGGAGGCGGACTCCAAGACAGGGCGGACGAACTGAAGCTTTCTTT
CAWRRTPRQGGRTEAFF
>TRBJ1-1|NA|few|TRBV11-3
TGTGCCAGCAGCTTTGGGGGGACGGCTGACACTGAAGCTTTCTTT
CASSFGGTADTEAFF
>TRBJ2-3|TRBD1|NA|TRBV6-5
TGTGCCAGCAGACCCGGGACAGGGTTTGCAGATACGCAGTATTTT
CASRPGTGFADTQYF
>TRBJ2-1|NA|NA|TRBV4-2
TGTGCCAGCAGCCACGTACTCGCGGGCAATGAGCAGTTCTTC
CASSHVLAGNEQFF
>TRBJ2-2|NA|NA|TRBV6-5
TGTGCCGGCAGTTACCTCAGGGCCCCCTCCGGGGAGCTGTTTTTT
CAGSYLRAPSGELFF
>TRBJ2-2|NA|few|TRBV30
TGTGCCTGGAGTGGGGGGCGCGACACCGGGGAGCTGTTTTTT
CAWSGGRDTGELFF
>TRBJ2-7|NA|few|TRBV19
TGTGCCAGTAGTGGGACTGTGAGCTCCTACGAGCAGTACTTC
CASSGTVSSYEQYF
>TRBJ1-2|NA|few|TRBV30
TGTGCCTGGAGTGTACTAGGGGAGGACTATGGCTACACCTTC
CAWSVLGEDYGYTF
>TRBJ2-1|NA|NA|TRBV27
TGTGCCAGCAGTTCGAGGACAGAAACTAACAATGAGCAGTTCTTC
CASSSRTETNNEQFF
>TRBJ2-7|TRBD2|few|TRBV5-1
TGCGCCAGCAGCTCCCTGGGAGGGAGGAGCTCCTACGAGCAGTACTTC
CASSSLGGRSSYEQYF
>TRBJ2-7|TRBD1|few|TRBV7-9
TGTGCCAGCAGCCCAGACAGGGGCTTCGGGGAGCAGTACTTC
CASSPDRGFGEQYF
>TRBJ2-7|NA|NA|TRBV28
TGTGCCAGCAGTAGACAGACAGCCTACGAGCAGTACTTC
CASSRQTAYEQYF
>TRBJ2-4|NA|NA|TRBV4-2
TGTGCCAGCAGTCAAGATCTAGCGACGGTTCAGTACTTC
CASSQDLATVQYF
>TRBJ2-1|TRBD2|NA|TRBV5-4
TGTGCCAGCAGCTCTACTAGCGGGAGGGCCTACAATGAGCAGTTCTTC
CASSSTSGRAYNEQFF
>TRBJ2-7|NA|few|TRBV7-9
TGTGCCAGCAGCTTAACGACAGCCACCTACGAGCAGTACTTC
CASSLTTATYEQYF
>TRBJ2-1|NA|few|TRBV7-9
TGTGCCAGCAGCTTAACCGCCCCTAGCATGTTCTTC
CASSLTAPSMFF
>TRBJ1-4|NA|NA|TRBV4-2
TGTGCCAGCAGCCAAGATCTACGGGCAGGGATCCTAACTAATGAAAAACTGTTTTTT
CASSQDLRAGILTNEKLFF
>TRBJ2-5|TRBD2|NA|TRBV7-9
TGTGCCAGCAGCTTAGGCTCTAGCGGGGGGGCCAAGACCCAGTACTTC
CASSLGSSGGAKTQYF
>TRBJ1-1|TRBD1|few|TRBV5-1
TGCGCCAGCAGCTTGGCTGGACAGGGGCTCCGCACTGAAGCTTTCTTT
CASSLAGQGLRTEAFF
>TRBJ1-6|NA|NA|TRBV28
TGTGCCAGCAGTTTAGGCGACACACCCCTCCACTTT
CASSLGDTPLHF
>TRBJ2-3|NA|NA|TRBV4-1
TGCGCCAGCAGCCAAGATTCAGGTCCAGTGTTGAGTAGCACAGATACGCAGTATTTT
CASSQDSGPVLSSTDTQYF
>TRBJ2-7|NA|NA|TRBV7-9
TGTACCAGCAGCGAGATGCGGGACCTGGTCCACGAGCAGTACTTC
CTSSEMRDLVHEQYF
>TRBJ2-1|TRBD1|few|TRBV29-1
TGCAGCGTTGGGACAGGGGGCTACAATGAGCAGTTCTTC
CSVGTGGYNEQFF
>TRBJ2-1|TRBD2|few|TRBV7-2
TGTGCCAGCAGCTTAGAGTTGACTAGCGGGAACAATGAGCAGTTCTTC
CASSLELTSGNNEQFF
>TRBJ1-5|TRBD1|NA|TRBV27
TGTGCCAGCAGCGGGACAGGGGGTCAGCCCCAGCATTTT
CASSGTGGQPQHF
>TRBJ2-7|NA|once|TRBV7-8
TGTGCCAGCAGCCCTTACGGCTACGAGCAGTACTTC
CASSPYGYEQYF
>TRBJ2-1|TRBD2|NA|TRBV4-2
TGTGCCAGCAGCCATGGAGCGGGAGAGGGAGATGAGCAGTTCTTC
CASSHGAGEGDEQFF
>TRBJ2-3|TRBD1|NA|TRBV2
TGTGCCAGCAGTGTTGGCGACAGGGGCACAGATACGCAGTATTTT
CASSVGDRGTDTQYF
>TRBJ2-5|NA|NA|TRBV7-9
TGTGCCAGCAGCCCTAGTTGGGTAGAAGAGACCCAGTACTTC
CASSPSWVEETQYF
>TRBJ1-5|TRBD1|NA|TRBV7-2
TGTGCCAGCAGCACACAGGGGGGGAGCAATCAGCCCCAGCATTTT
CASSTQGGSNQPQHF
>TRBJ1-6|NA|NA|TRBV7-3
TGTGCCAGCAGCTTAATCGGCGGGGAGGCCTATAATTCACCCCTCCACTTT
CASSLIGGEAYNSPLHF
>TRBJ2-7|TRBD1|NA|TRBV7-9
TGTGCCAGCACCGGGACAGGGCGGTCCGAGCAGTACTTC
CASTGTGRSEQYF